This TCR beta chain stems from a study of a mutant IDH1 vaccine in newly diagnosed glioma. Looking at the study overall: The start of vaccination came 4-6 weeks after radiotherapy alone, or with temozolomide cycles. Mean patient age was about 40 years; approximately 62% were male and approximately 40% female.

Time point of the sample: week 11, during vaccination. Doses consisted of 300 ug of mutant IDH1 20-mer peptide each, paired with topical imiquimod. Some clones are missing from TCRdb's copy, which holds only in-frame ones; the method was immunoSEQ multiplex PCR. The table has about 40,000 clones, 65% to 85% seen once. A word on this clone: What it recognizes is unknown.

V was shortened by 2 bases and J by 7 bases, with 15 bases between the two germline ends. CDR3 length equals 15 residues. CDR1 is ENHRY and CDR2 is SYGVKD in the germline V gene. The TCR comes from a man aged 40-49 years with glioma. This chain connects TRBV10-3 to TRBJ1-5; D gene uncertain. The sequenced sample was PBMCs, obtained from a glioma patient whose treatment included an IDH1 peptide vaccine. CDR3 DNA sequence: TGTGCCATCAGTGAGAGATCACCTCCCCCCCAGCCCCAGCATTTT. Residues: CAISERSPPPQPQHF.